A selection of T cell receptor beta chains follows, all from one sample in a study of blood T cell repertoires in COVID-19. Some clones are missing from TCRdb's copy, which holds only in-frame ones; the method was immunoSEQ multiplex PCR. The table includes approximately 230,000 clones, 88% detected once. Sequencing input: PBMCs or T cells enriched from blood (not recorded which). The source is a woman aged 45 to 65 with acute COVID-19. Each CDR3 is given with its conserved first and last residue. The D gene is left open where the match is weak. Size tells how often a clone was seen (once, few, many) or the class of an expanded clone, and some rows leave it out.

v_gene	d_gene	abundance	j_gene	CDR3aa	CDR3nt
TRBV15	TRBD2	.	TRBJ2-2	CATSRVGSGRIPNTGELFF	TGTGCCACCAGCAGAGTCGGTAGCGGGAGGATTCCGAACACCGGGGAGCTGTTTTTT
TRBV6-5	.	.	TRBJ1-3	CASSYSYRAGNTIYF	TGTGCCAGCAGTTACTCTTACAGGGCCGGAAACACCATATATTTT
TRBV10-3	TRBD1	.	TRBJ2-6	CAISEEDRVWAGANVLTF	TGTGCCATCAGTGAGGAGGACAGGGTTTGGGCTGGGGCCAACGTCCTGACTTTC
TRBV28	.	.	TRBJ1-6	CGITEGLNSPLHF	TGCGGCATAACGGAGGGTTTGAATTCACCCCTCCACTTT
TRBV11-2	.	.	TRBJ1-4	CASRLPGVEKLFF	TGTGCCAGCAGGCTCCCGGGGGTAGAAAAACTGTTTTTT
TRBV7-3	.	.	TRBJ2-4	CASSRGGGNIQYF	TGTGCCAGCAGCCGGGGAGGGGGAAACATTCAGTACTTC
TRBV24-1	TRBD1	.	TRBJ1-2	CATSETGTAYGYTF	TGTGCCACCAGTGAAACCGGGACAGCTTATGGCTACACCTTC
TRBV12-3/TRBV12-4	TRBD2	.	TRBJ2-7	CASSLGLAYEQYF	TGTGCCAGCAGTCTTGGACTAGCCTACGAGCAGTACTTC
TRBV28	TRBD2	.	TRBJ2-3	CASSLGTLAGRADTQYF	TGTGCCAGCAGTTTAGGTACCCTAGCGGGAAGGGCAGATACGCAGTATTTT
TRBV20-1	TRBD1	.	TRBJ2-7	CKGGAVEQYF	TGCAAAGGGGGCGCGGTCGAGCAGTACTTC
TRBV29-1	.	.	TRBJ2-2	CSVRQDSGELFF	TGCAGCGTGCGACAGGATTCCGGGGAGCTGTTTTTT
TRBV28	.	.	TRBJ1-2	CASSYPPRDGYTF	TGTGCCAGCAGTTACCCTCCGCGGGATGGCTACACCTTC
TRBV6-5	.	.	TRBJ1-2	CASRTRVAQVGYTF	TGTGCCAGCAGGACGCGGGTTGCGCAGGTCGGCTACACCTTC
TRBV29-1	.	.	TRBJ1-4	CSAKYDTGGNEKLFF	TGCAGCGCAAAATACGACACCGGAGGGAATGAAAAACTGTTTTTT
TRBV5-6	.	.	TRBJ1-6	CASSLGLRGSSLHF	TGTGCCAGCAGCTTGGGCCTCAGGGGTTCGTCCCTCCACTTT
TRBV7-9	.	.	TRBJ2-7	CASSWTDYEQYF	TGTGCCAGCAGCTGGACAGATTACGAGCAGTACTTC
TRBV6-1	.	.	TRBJ2-5	CASSEMAGQETQYF	TGTGCCAGCAGTGAAATGGCAGGACAAGAGACCCAGTACTTC
TRBV28	.	.	TRBJ1-5	CASSFSGYGNQPQHF	TGTGCCAGCAGTTTCTCAGGGTATGGCAATCAGCCCCAGCATTTT
TRBV18	.	.	TRBJ1-5	CASSPQQGNSNQPQHF	TGTGCCAGCTCACCACAACAGGGTAATAGCAATCAGCCCCAGCATTTT
TRBV6-2/TRBV6-3	TRBD1	.	TRBJ2-7	CASSSTGGADAYEQYF	TGTGCCAGCAGTTCAACAGGGGGCGCGGATGCCTACGAGCAGTACTTC
TRBV10-2	TRBD2	.	TRBJ2-1	CASSLAGTEQFF	TGCGCCAGCAGTTTAGCGGGAACTGAGCAGTTCTTC
TRBV15	TRBD1	.	TRBJ1-2	CATSRAGQRTGNYGYTF	TGTGCCACCAGCAGAGCGGGTCAACGGACAGGCAACTATGGCTACACCTTC
TRBV4-3	TRBD2	.	TRBJ2-1	CASSQDLYFAGAYNEQFF	TGCGCCAGCAGCCAAGATCTTTACTTCGCGGGAGCGTACAATGAGCAGTTCTTC
TRBV5-1	.	.	TRBJ2-3	CASSPIDSSFTDTQYF	TGCGCCAGCAGCCCGATAGACAGTTCTTTCACAGATACGCAGTATTTT
TRBV27	.	once	TRBJ2-5	CASSEAALQETQYF	TGTGCCAGCAGTGAGGCCGCTCTCCAAGAGACCCAGTACTTC
TRBV5-8	TRBD2	.	TRBJ2-5	CASSSGLAKETQYF	TGTGCCAGCAGCTCAGGACTAGCGAAAGAGACCCAGTACTTC
TRBV4-1	TRBD1	.	TRBJ1-5	CASSQPGQGRKSNQPQHF	TGCGCCAGCAGCCAACCGGGACAGGGACGAAAGAGCAATCAGCCCCAGCATTTT
TRBV2	TRBD1	.	TRBJ2-6	CASSGQGSGANVLTF	TGTGCCAGCAGTGGACAGGGGTCCGGGGCCAACGTCCTGACTTTC
TRBV5-6	TRBD1	.	TRBJ2-7	CASSLWWVGQGTYEQYF	TGTGCCAGCAGCTTGTGGTGGGTAGGACAGGGAACCTACGAGCAGTACTTC
TRBV4-1	.	.	TRBJ2-1	CASSQSYVANEQFF	TGCGCCAGCAGCCAATCTTATGTAGCCAATGAGCAGTTCTTC
TRBV4-1	.	.	TRBJ2-7	CASSPATGTYEQYF	TGCGCCAGCAGCCCGGCGACAGGTACCTACGAGCAGTACTTC
TRBV7-8	TRBD2	few	TRBJ2-2	CASSLRDYNTGELFF	TGTGCCAGCAGCTTACGGGACTACAACACCGGGGAGCTGTTTTTT
TRBV27	.	.	TRBJ1-6	CASSTRDIMNSPLHF	TGTGCCAGCAGTACACGGGACATCATGAATTCACCCCTCCACTTT
TRBV9	.	.	TRBJ2-7	CASSAGGEQYF	TGTGCCAGCAGCGCCGGAGGCGAGCAGTACTTC
TRBV18	.	.	TRBJ2-7	CASSPENYEQYF	TGTGCCAGCTCACCGGAGAACTACGAGCAGTACTTC
TRBV6-5	TRBD2	.	TRBJ2-7	CASSRETSGTYEQYF	TGTGCCAGCAGTCGGGAGACTAGCGGAACCTACGAGCAGTACTTC
TRBV7-6	.	once	TRBJ2-7	CASSLAPFYEQYF	TGTGCCAGCAGCTTAGCTCCATTCTACGAGCAGTACTTC
TRBV21-1	.	.	TRBJ1-1	CASRSAVWGQGCNLNTEAFF	TGTGCCAGCCGTAGCGCCGTTTGGGGACAGGGCTGTAATCTGAACACTGAAGCTTTCTTT
TRBV6-5	.	.	TRBJ2-5	CASRQANQETQYF	TGTGCCAGCAGACAGGCAAACCAAGAGACCCAGTACTTC
TRBV28	TRBD2	.	TRBJ2-7	CASNQAGTSSYEQYF	TGTGCCAGCAATCAAGCCGGGACTAGTTCCTACGAGCAGTACTTC
TRBV5-1	.	.	TRBJ2-7	CASSLAWRGSYEQYF	TGCGCCAGCAGCTTGGCATGGCGGGGCTCCTACGAGCAGTACTTC
TRBV6-5	TRBD1	.	TRBJ2-7	CASSYSTGTGEGEQYF	TGTGCCAGCAGTTACTCGACCGGGACAGGGGAGGGCGAGCAGTACTTC
TRBV19	.	once	TRBJ1-5	CASGPWRRTVNNQPQHF	TGTGCCAGTGGCCCTTGGAGGAGGACAGTTAACAATCAGCCCCAGCATTTT
TRBV6-5	TRBD1	.	TRBJ1-5	CASRRGQGSYQPQHF	TGTGCCAGCAGAAGGGGACAGGGCTCTTATCAGCCCCAGCATTTT
TRBV7-2	.	.	TRBJ2-5	CATQSGVGGQETQYF	TGTGCCACCCAAAGCGGGGTAGGGGGCCAAGAGACCCAGTACTTC